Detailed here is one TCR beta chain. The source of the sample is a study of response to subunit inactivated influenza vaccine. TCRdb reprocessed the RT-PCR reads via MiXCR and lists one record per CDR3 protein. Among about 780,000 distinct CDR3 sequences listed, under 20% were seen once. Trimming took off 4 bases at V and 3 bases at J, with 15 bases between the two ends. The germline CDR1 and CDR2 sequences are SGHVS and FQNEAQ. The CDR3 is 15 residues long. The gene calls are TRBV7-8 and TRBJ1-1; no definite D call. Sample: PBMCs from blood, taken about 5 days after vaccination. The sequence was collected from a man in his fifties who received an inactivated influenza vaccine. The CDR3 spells CASSYEPSRDTEAFF. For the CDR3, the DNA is TGTGCCAGCAGCTACGAACCAAGTAGGGACACTGAAGCTTTCTTT.